This T cell receptor beta chain was captured by sequencing in a study of T cells in localized non-small cell lung cancer. Study-wide results and caveats: Only one tumor region was sequenced, so heterogeneity remains possible. The highest T cell clonality was in uninvolved adjacent lung, above tumor. The appearance of a median approximately 60 of the top 100 tumor clones was seen in adjacent lung.

TCRdb's copy holds only in-frame clones and misses some; the assay was immunoSEQ multiplex PCR. In the table there are tens of thousands of clones, about 81% of which are singletons. Notes on this clone: Its target is unknown.

Germline values: CDR1 LGHNA, CDR2 YSLEER. This CDR3 is built from 14 residues. Trimming removed 8 bases at V and 10 bases at J, with 21 bases between. The sequencing used peripheral blood, collected before any cancer treatment. The rearrangement uses TRBV4-3 and TRBJ2-1, with D perhaps being TRBD1 or TRBD2 (5 bases each). This receptor was obtained from a woman aged 35 to 75 with stage I lung adenocarcinoma. CDR3: CASARDGLGGEQFF. CDR3 coding DNA: TGCGCCAGCGCCCGGGACGGGCTTGGGGGAGAGCAGTTCTTC.